This entry features one T cell receptor beta chain sequence. The CDR3 runs to 15 residues. V lost 4 bases, J lost 2 bases, and 11 bases lay in between. Germline V gene data show CDR1 as KGHSH and CDR2 as LQKENI. The protocol was immunoSEQ multiplex PCR, while the TCRdb copy is restricted to in-frame clones and leaves out a portion. Here the sample spans hundreds of thousands of clones, 75% to 90% being singletons. The data belong to a study of blood T cell repertoires in COVID-19. Study-level information: COVID-19 samples from acute and convalescent phases originated in the United States, Italy and Spain. Nucleic acid was either cDNA or gDNA, and it came from T cells, B-cell-depleted T cells, or PBMCs.

Enrolled during active infection, Seattle patients were then followed longitudinally. Source material: peripheral blood. The chain has TRBV18 and TRBJ2-2, with a tentative D call TRBD1 (6 bases). The TCR was taken from a man younger than 30 with COVID-19, enrolled during active disease. CDR3 amino acids: CASSLARGNTGELFF. Written as DNA, the CDR3 is TGTGCCAGCTCACTCGCCAGGGGAAACACCGGGGAGCTGTTTTTT.